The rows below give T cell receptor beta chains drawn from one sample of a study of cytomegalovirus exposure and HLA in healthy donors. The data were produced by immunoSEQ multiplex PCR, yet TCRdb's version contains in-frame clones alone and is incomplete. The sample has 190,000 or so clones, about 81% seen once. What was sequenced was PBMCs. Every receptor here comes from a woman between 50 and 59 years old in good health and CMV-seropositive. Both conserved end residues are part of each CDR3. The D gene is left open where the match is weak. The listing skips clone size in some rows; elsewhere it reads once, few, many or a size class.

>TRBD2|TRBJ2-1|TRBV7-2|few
CASSSSGSYNEQFF
TGTGCCAGCAGCTCTAGCGGCTCCTACAATGAGCAGTTCTTC
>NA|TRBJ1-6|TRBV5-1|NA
CASSFLDSYNSPLHF
TGCGCCAGCAGCTTTTTGGACAGTTATAATTCACCCCTCCACTTT
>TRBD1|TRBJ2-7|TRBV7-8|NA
CASSTDRGAYEQYF
TGTGCCAGCAGCACGGACAGGGGGGCCTACGAGCAGTACTTC
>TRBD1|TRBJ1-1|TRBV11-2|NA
CASSLEGQGGLAFF
TGTGCCAGCAGCTTAGAGGGACAGGGAGGGTTAGCTTTCTTT
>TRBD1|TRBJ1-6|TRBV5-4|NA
CASSPSGTANSVLHF
TGTGCCAGCAGCCCGTCCGGGACAGCTAATTCTGTCCTCCACTTT
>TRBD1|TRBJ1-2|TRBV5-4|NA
CASSLGTGGRDYGYTF
TGTGCCAGCAGCTTGGGGACAGGGGGGAGGGACTATGGCTACACCTTC
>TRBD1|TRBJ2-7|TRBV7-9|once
CASSGTGVLSAYEQYF
TGTGCCAGTTCCGGGACAGGGGTTCTTTCGGCCTACGAGCAGTACTTC
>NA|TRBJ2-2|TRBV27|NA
CASSPELTGELFF
TGTGCCAGCAGTCCCGAACTAACCGGGGAGCTGTTTTTT
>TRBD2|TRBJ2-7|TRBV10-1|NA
CASSEAGPNRYEQYF
TGCGCCAGCAGTGAAGCGGGGCCGAACCGCTACGAGCAGTACTTC
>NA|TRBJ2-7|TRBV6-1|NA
CASSESDGYEQYF
TGTGCCAGCAGTGAAAGCGACGGCTACGAGCAGTACTTC
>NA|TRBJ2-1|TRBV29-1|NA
CSVALGDEQFF
TGCAGCGTGGCTTTGGGCGATGAGCAGTTCTTC
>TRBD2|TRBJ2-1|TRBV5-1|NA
CASSRWTSGGHEQFF
TGCGCCAGCAGCAGATGGACTAGCGGGGGGCATGAGCAGTTCTTC
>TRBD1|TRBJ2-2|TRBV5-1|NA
CASSFRQGANTGELFF
TGCGCCAGCAGCTTCAGACAGGGGGCAAACACCGGGGAGCTGTTTTTT
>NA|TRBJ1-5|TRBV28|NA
CASSSGTGRLSQHF
TGTGCCAGCAGCTCCGGGACTGGGAGGTTGTCCCAGCATTTT
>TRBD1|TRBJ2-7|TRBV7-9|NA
CSSTAGGYEQYF
TGTTCCAGCACCGCAGGGGGCTACGAGCAGTACTTC
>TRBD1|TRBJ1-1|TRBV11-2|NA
CASSLAGDRRAFF
TGTGCCAGCAGCTTAGCGGGGGACAGGCGAGCTTTCTTT
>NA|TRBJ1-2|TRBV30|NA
CAWGGNRPSGGYTF
TGTGCCTGGGGGGGGAACCGACCCTCTGGCGGCTACACCTTC
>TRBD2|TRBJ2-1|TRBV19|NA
CASSIDGGAGEQFF
TGTGCCAGTAGTATCGACGGGGGGGCCGGCGAGCAGTTCTTC
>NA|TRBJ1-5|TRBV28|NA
CASRSDQPQHF
TGTGCCAGCAGATCTGATCAGCCCCAGCATTTT
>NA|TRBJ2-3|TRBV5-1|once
CASSPPLSTDTQYF
TGCGCCAGCAGCCCTCCCCTTAGCACAGATACGCAGTATTTT
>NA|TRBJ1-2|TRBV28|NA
CATLRAGRDGYTF
TGTGCCACCTTACGGGCGGGGAGGGATGGCTACACCTTC
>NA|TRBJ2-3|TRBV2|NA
CASRGPTDTQYF
TGTGCCAGCAGGGGGCCCACAGATACGCAGTATTTT
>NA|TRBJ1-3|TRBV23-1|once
CASSHSSTGPSGNTIYF
TGCGCCAGCAGTCACTCCTCGACAGGACCCTCTGGAAACACCATATATTTT
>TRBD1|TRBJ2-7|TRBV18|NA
CASSTGQGKDEQYF
TGTGCCAGCTCAACAGGACAGGGAAAAGACGAGCAGTACTTC
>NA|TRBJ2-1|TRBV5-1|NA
CASSWTNRGGSYNEQFF
TGCGCCAGCAGCTGGACAAACAGGGGAGGCTCCTACAATGAGCAGTTCTTC
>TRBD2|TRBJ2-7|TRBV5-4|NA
CASSLDRLAGVEQYF
TGTGCCAGCAGCTTGGACCGCCTAGCGGGGGTCGAGCAGTACTTC
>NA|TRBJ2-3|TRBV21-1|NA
CASSKGGTSGRRGTDTQYF
TGTGCCAGCAGCAAAGGGGGGACTAGCGGGAGGAGGGGCACAGATACGCAGTATTTT
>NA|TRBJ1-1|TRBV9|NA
CASSVGQVGTEAFF
TGTGCCAGCAGCGTAGGTCAGGTGGGCACTGAAGCTTTCTTT
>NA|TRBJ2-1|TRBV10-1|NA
CASSESDLGRGEQFF
TGCGCCAGCAGTGAGTCAGACTTAGGCAGAGGTGAGCAGTTCTTC
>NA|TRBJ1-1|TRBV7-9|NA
CASSLGVEGDRAFF
TGTGCCAGCAGCTTAGGCGTAGAGGGGGATCGGGCTTTCTTT
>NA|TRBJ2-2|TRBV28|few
CASIPGPGELFF
TGTGCCAGCATCCCAGGGCCCGGGGAGCTGTTTTTT
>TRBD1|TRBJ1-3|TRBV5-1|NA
CASSLGDRVPTIYF
TGCGCCAGCAGCTTGGGGGACAGGGTGCCCACCATATATTTT
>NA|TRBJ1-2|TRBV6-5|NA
CASSVDNNYGYTF
TGTGCCAGCAGTGTTGACAATAACTATGGCTACACCTTC
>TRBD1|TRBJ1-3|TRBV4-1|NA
CASSHVPGQRTASGNTIYF
TGCGCCAGCAGCCATGTCCCGGGACAGAGGACTGCCTCTGGAAACACCATATATTTT
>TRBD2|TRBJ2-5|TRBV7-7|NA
CASSFGLAGGGETQYF
TGTGCCAGCAGCTTTGGACTAGCGGGAGGCGGAGAGACCCAGTACTTC
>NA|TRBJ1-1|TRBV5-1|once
CASSAAIRQGEAFF
TGCGCCAGCAGCGCCGCCATCAGACAAGGTGAAGCTTTCTTT
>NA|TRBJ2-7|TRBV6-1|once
CASYPGDWSYEQYF
TGTGCCAGTTATCCCGGGGATTGGTCCTACGAGCAGTACTTC
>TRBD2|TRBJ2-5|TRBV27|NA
CASRRGGEETQYF
TGTGCCAGCAGGCGGGGGGGCGAGGAGACCCAGTACTTC
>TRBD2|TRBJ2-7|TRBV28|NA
CASSLPTSGAYEQYF
TGTGCCAGCAGTCTCCCGACTAGCGGTGCCTACGAGCAGTACTTC
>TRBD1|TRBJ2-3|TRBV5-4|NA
CASSLGTGETDTQYF
TGTGCCAGCAGCTTGGGGACAGGGGAAACAGATACGCAGTATTTT
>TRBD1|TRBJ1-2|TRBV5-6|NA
CASRMSNRGGYTF
TGTGCCAGCAGGATGAGCAACAGGGGAGGCTACACCTTC
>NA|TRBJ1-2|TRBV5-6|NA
CASAGGAPGYGYTF
TGTGCCAGCGCAGGTGGAGCCCCGGGGTATGGCTACACCTTC
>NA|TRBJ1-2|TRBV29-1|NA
CSVGGDWGYTF
TGCAGCGTTGGAGGGGACTGGGGCTACACCTTC
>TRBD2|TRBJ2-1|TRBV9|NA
CASSEIAGGPAYNEQFF
TGTGCCAGCAGCGAGATAGCGGGAGGGCCGGCCTACAATGAGCAGTTCTTC
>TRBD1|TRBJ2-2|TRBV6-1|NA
CASSRDRNTGELFF
TGTGCCAGCAGTAGGGACAGGAACACCGGGGAGCTGTTTTTT
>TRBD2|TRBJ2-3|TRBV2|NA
CASSVGVPSGTDTQYF
TGTGCCAGCAGCGTGGGCGTGCCTAGCGGTACAGATACGCAGTATTTT
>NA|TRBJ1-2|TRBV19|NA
CASSPGRESNYGYTF
TGTGCCAGTAGTCCAGGGAGGGAATCTAACTATGGCTACACCTTC
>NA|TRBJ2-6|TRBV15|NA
CATSRNQGFGANVLTF
TGTGCCACCAGCAGAAACCAGGGGTTCGGGGCCAACGTCCTGACTTTC
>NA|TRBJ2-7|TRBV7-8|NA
CASSLDFSYEQYF
TGTGCCAGCAGCTTAGACTTCTCCTACGAGCAGTACTTC
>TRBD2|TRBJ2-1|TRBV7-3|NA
CASSRGTRDYNEQFF
TGTGCCAGCAGCCGGGGGACTAGAGACTACAATGAGCAGTTCTTC